The rows below give T cell receptor beta chains drawn from one sample of a study of T cell changes during pregnancy in multiple sclerosis. Libraries were prepared by immunoSEQ multiplex PCR; TCRdb keeps only in-frame clonotypes and omits some of them. Among under 130,000 clones, approximately 89% were seen once, and the ten largest hold 3% to 3.5%. Sequencing was performed on peripheral blood, taken after pregnancy. The receptor set was obtained from a female donor with multiple sclerosis, enrolled in a pregnancy study. Both conserved end residues are part of each CDR3. A D gene is named only where the DNA matches it firmly. Clone size, where shown, is once, few, many, or a class for clones that have expanded.

D gene	V gene	J gene	clone size	CDR3 DNA	CDR3 protein
NA	TRBV4-2	TRBJ1-5	NA	TGTGCCAGCAGCCAAGCTCAGAGCAATCAGCCCCAGCATTTT	CASSQAQSNQPQHF
NA	TRBV13	TRBJ2-3	NA	TGTGCCAGCAGTCCTAACCCCCCAGATACGCAGTATTTT	CASSPNPPDTQYF
TRBD2	TRBV5-1	TRBJ2-7	NA	TGCGCCAGCAGCCGGGACTATCCCTACGAGCAGTACTTC	CASSRDYPYEQYF
TRBD2	TRBV19	TRBJ2-3	NA	TGTGCCAGTAGTACCGAAAGCGGGGGGAACGCAGATACGCAGTATTTT	CASSTESGGNADTQYF
TRBD1	TRBV7-2	TRBJ1-2	many	TGTGCCAGCAGCTTCCGGGACAGGGGGGACGGCTACACCTTC	CASSFRDRGDGYTF
NA	TRBV6-5	TRBJ2-1	NA	TGTGCCAGCAGGAGGATTAGTAATGTTCATGAGCAGTTCTTC	CASRRISNVHEQFF
TRBD2	TRBV15	TRBJ2-4	NA	TGTGCCACCAGCAGAGATGCAGCGGGGGTCCACAAAAACATTCAGTACTTC	CATSRDAAGVHKNIQYF
TRBD1	TRBV5-4	TRBJ2-5	NA	TGTGCCAGCAACCGGGACAGGGGGCAAGAGACCCAGTACTTC	CASNRDRGQETQYF
NA	TRBV2	TRBJ1-5	few	TGTGCCAGCAGTGAGGCAGGGTGGCAGCCCCAGCATTTT	CASSEAGWQPQHF
NA	TRBV7-7	TRBJ1-6	NA	TGTGCTAGCAGCTTAGACAATAATTCACCCCTCCACTTT	CASSLDNNSPLHF
NA	TRBV5-1	TRBJ2-1	NA	TGCGCCAGCAGCTGGGGGGGGCAGGCCTACAATGAGCAGTTCTTC	CASSWGGQAYNEQFF
NA	TRBV30	TRBJ2-2	NA	TGTGCCTGGTCCCGGGGTGCCGGGGAGCTGTTTTTT	CAWSRGAGELFF
TRBD1	TRBV27	TRBJ1-6	NA	TGTGCCAGCAGTTTATCTGGTTGGGACAGGGCTCATTCACCCCTCCACTTT	CASSLSGWDRAHSPLHF
TRBD1	TRBV6-5	TRBJ2-7	once	TGTGCCAGCAGTAGGGACAGGCTGAACTACGAGCAGTACTTC	CASSRDRLNYEQYF
TRBD2	TRBV11-2	TRBJ2-1	NA	TGTGCCAGCAGCCTTCTCGTAGCGGGGGGATCTTACAATGAGCAGTTCTTC	CASSLLVAGGSYNEQFF
NA	TRBV7-9	TRBJ2-7	NA	TGTGCCAGCTCCACAGGGGAGGACGAGCAGTACTTC	CASSTGEDEQYF
NA	TRBV7-2	TRBJ2-3	NA	TGTGCCAGCAGCTCCTTAGGGGGTCTCAGCACAGATACGCAGTATTTT	CASSSLGGLSTDTQYF
TRBD2	TRBV7-3	TRBJ2-3	NA	TGTGCCAGCAGCGCACGGGGGGGCCTTTTGTTAACAGATACGCAGTATTTT	CASSARGGLLLTDTQYF
NA	TRBV5-1	TRBJ2-2	NA	TGCGCCAGCAGACAGGAACCCACTAACACCGGGGAGCTGTTTTTT	CASRQEPTNTGELFF
NA	TRBV25-1	TRBJ2-5	NA	TGTGCCAGCAGTGAATGGATCGGAGGGGACCAAGAGACCCAGTACTTC	CASSEWIGGDQETQYF
NA	TRBV6-1	TRBJ1-1	many	TGTGCCAGCAGTGAAGATGTGGGGGGAGCTTTCTTT	CASSEDVGGAFF
TRBD1	TRBV5-6	TRBJ2-7	NA	TGTGCCAGCAGCCCCCAAAGGACAGGGGACGAGCAGTACTTC	CASSPQRTGDEQYF
TRBD2	TRBV19	TRBJ2-3	NA	TGTGCCAGTAGTAAGGGAGCTAGCGGGGGGCCGTACGCCCAGTATTTT	CASSKGASGGPYAQYF
NA	TRBV5-1	TRBJ2-1	once	TGCGCCAGCAGCTTGGTTAGAAATGAGCAGTTCTTC	CASSLVRNEQFF
NA	TRBV27	TRBJ2-7	NA	TGTGCCAGCAGTTCAGGGGACACCTACGAGCAGTACTTC	CASSSGDTYEQYF
TRBD1	TRBV5-6	TRBJ1-2	NA	TGTGCCAGCAGCTTCGGATCTACAGGGGGAGGTGGCTACACCTTC	CASSFGSTGGGGYTF
NA	TRBV6-5	TRBJ1-6	NA	TGTGCCAGCAGGCTAGGGGATTCACCCCTCCACTTT	CASRLGDSPLHF
NA	TRBV30	TRBJ1-1	NA	TGTGCCTGGGCTGGGGCGAACACTGAAGCTTTCTTT	CAWAGANTEAFF
NA	TRBV2	TRBJ2-3	NA	TGTGCCAGCCGGCGGGGTGGAACAGATACGCAGTATTTT	CASRRGGTDTQYF
TRBD2	TRBV2	TRBJ2-5	once	TGTGCCAGCAGTGCGGGCGGACTAGCGCCTTCTGAGACCCAGTACTTC	CASSAGGLAPSETQYF
NA	TRBV19	TRBJ1-6	few	TGTGCCAGTAGTATAGAGCGAGGACAGTCCAATTCACCCCTCCACTTT	CASSIERGQSNSPLHF
NA	TRBV6-1	TRBJ1-1	NA	TGTGCCAGCAGTCGTCAGGCTGGAGCTTTCTTT	CASSRQAGAFF
TRBD1	TRBV11-3	TRBJ2-1	NA	TGTGCCAGCAGCTTAGGTCGGGACAGGGGTGCTGGTGAGCAGTTCTTC	CASSLGRDRGAGEQFF
TRBD1	TRBV11-2	TRBJ1-6	NA	TGTGCCAGCAGCTTAGGTGGGGGACAGGGGAATTCACCCCTCCACTTT	CASSLGGGQGNSPLHF
TRBD1	TRBV7-3	TRBJ2-1	NA	TGTGCCAGCAGCTCCCAAGACAGGGCCAATGAGCAGTTCTTC	CASSSQDRANEQFF
NA	TRBV5-4	TRBJ1-2	few	TGTGCCAGCAGCCCGACAGAGGATCATGGCTACACCTTC	CASSPTEDHGYTF
NA	TRBV5-4	TRBJ2-3	NA	TGTGCCAGCAGCTTGGATATCGGCGGGGGCACAGATACGCAGTATTTT	CASSLDIGGGTDTQYF
NA	TRBV2	TRBJ2-5	NA	TGTGCCAGCAGCGGAGGCGGATTAAGCCTACAAGAGACCCAGTACTTC	CASSGGGLSLQETQYF
NA	TRBV2	TRBJ2-7	NA	TGTGCCAGCAGTTCCTACTCCGAGCAGTACTTC	CASSSYSEQYF
TRBD2	TRBV5-6	TRBJ2-5	once	TGTGCCAGCAGCTCACTAGCGGGGCACAGGGCCCAGTACTTC	CASSSLAGHRAQYF
NA	TRBV7-8	TRBJ1-1	once	TGTGCCAGCAGCCCCGAGGTAGGGGGAGCTTTCTTT	CASSPEVGGAFF
NA	TRBV7-7	TRBJ1-4	once	TGTGCTAGCAGCGCGGGACTCGCGAGCGCTGAAAAACTGTTTTTT	CASSAGLASAEKLFF
NA	TRBV30	TRBJ1-2	NA	TGTGCCTGGAGTGTATTAGGGAGTTACACCTTC	CAWSVLGSYTF
TRBD1	TRBV9	TRBJ2-1	NA	TGTGCCAGCAGCTTGACAGGGAATACCTACAATGAGCAGTTCTTC	CASSLTGNTYNEQFF
NA	TRBV19	TRBJ2-2	NA	TGTGCCAGTAATCCTAGTTTGGGCACCGGGGAGCTGTTTTTT	CASNPSLGTGELFF
NA	TRBV5-1	TRBJ2-5	NA	TGCGCCAGCAACGCAGGGAAGGGCAGTCGGGAGACCCAGTACTTC	CASNAGKGSRETQYF
TRBD1	TRBV7-9	TRBJ1-4	NA	TGTGCCAGCGCAGGGGGCAATGAAAAACTGTTTTTT	CASAGGNEKLFF
NA	TRBV11-3	TRBJ2-3	once	TGTGCCAGCAGCCTGGGCGAGGGGGGGACCGAACCAGATACGCAGTATTTT	CASSLGEGGTEPDTQYF
NA	TRBV19	TRBJ1-5	NA	TGTGCCAGTACCCATGCGGGGAGGCCCCAGCATTTT	CASTHAGRPQHF
TRBD2	TRBV2	TRBJ2-3	NA	TGTGCCAGCAATAGGCCAGCGGGGGAATCGTCCGCAGATACGCAGTATTTT	CASNRPAGESSADTQYF
TRBD2	TRBV7-9	TRBJ2-3	NA	TGTGCCAGCAGCTTAAAGACTAGCGGGGGGACAGATACGCAGTATTTT	CASSLKTSGGTDTQYF
NA	TRBV5-1	TRBJ1-2	NA	TGCGCCAGCAGCTTGGAAATGGTCGGGGGCTACACCTTC	CASSLEMVGGYTF
TRBD1	TRBV2	TRBJ1-5	NA	TGTGCCAGCAGCGCTGACAGGGGGCAAGGTCAGCCCCAGCATTTT	CASSADRGQGQPQHF
TRBD1	TRBV11-2	TRBJ1-6	once	TGTGCCAGCAGCCCTTGGGACAGGGCAGAGGTCTCACCCCTCCACTTT	CASSPWDRAEVSPLHF
NA	TRBV11-2	TRBJ2-2	NA	TGTGCCAGCAGCTTAGTTGGGCGCAGGGTAGCCGGGGAGCTGTTTTTT	CASSLVGRRVAGELFF
NA	TRBV27	TRBJ2-5	NA	TGTGCCAGCAGCCCCCCCCTTTTTGCGGTCCTCCCGGCCCAGTACTTC	CASSPPLFAVLPAQYF
TRBD1	TRBV7-2	TRBJ1-6	NA	TGTGCCAGCAGCTTAGTCGGGACAGGGCTCGAATCCCTCCACTTT	CASSLVGTGLESLHF
NA	TRBV11-1	TRBJ2-1	NA	TGTGCCAGTCATGGCGGGACAGTGGGTAATGAGCAGTTCTTC	CASHGGTVGNEQFF
NA	TRBV20-1	TRBJ2-1	NA	TGCAGTGCTAGCGTCAATGAGCAGTTCTTC	CSASVNEQFF